Listed below are T cell receptor beta chains from one sample, sequenced in a study of molecular identifiers for immune sequencing clone quantification. TCRdb re-called the PCR reads with MiXCR, one entry per CDR3 protein. The table shows a few hundred thousand distinct CDR3 sequences, with about 23% occurring only once. Sample: naive CD8+ T cells from blood, with Jurkat cell RNA spiked in. The source of these receptors is a human donor in good health. Some libraries in this study had Jurkat cell RNA spiked in. Both conserved end residues are part of each CDR3. The D gene is left open where the match is weak. Not all rows give a size; the values are once, few, many and, for expanded clones, a class.

j_call: TRBJ2-3; v_call: TRBV6-2/TRBV6-3; clone_size: few; d_call: TRBD1; cdr3_aa: CASSGQGVSTDTQYF; cdr3_nt: TGTGCCAGCAGTGGACAGGGGGTTAGCACAGATACGCAGTATTTT
j_call: TRBJ1-1; v_call: TRBV5-1; clone_size: many; d_call: TRBD1; cdr3_aa: CASSFRQGAEAFF; cdr3_nt: TGCGCCAGCAGCTTTCGACAGGGTGCTGAAGCTTTCTTT
j_call: TRBJ1-4; v_call: TRBV5-5; clone_size: .; d_call: .; cdr3_aa: CACSLETTSEKLFF; cdr3_nt: TGTGCCTGCAGCTTGGAGACAACGTCTGAAAAACTGTTTTTT
j_call: TRBJ1-5; v_call: TRBV2; clone_size: .; d_call: .; cdr3_aa: CASSGGQIPRYSNQPQNF; cdr3_nt: TGTGCCAGCAGTGGAGGACAGATACCAAGATATAGCAATCAGCCCCAGAATTTT
j_call: TRBJ2-1; v_call: TRBV4-1; clone_size: few; d_call: .; cdr3_aa: CASSPVSIHEQFF; cdr3_nt: TGCGCCAGCAGCCCAGTTAGCATCCATGAGCAGTTCTTC
j_call: TRBJ1-2; v_call: TRBV7-8; clone_size: many; d_call: TRBD1; cdr3_aa: CASSLYGQERSYGYTF; cdr3_nt: TGTGCCAGCAGCTTGTACGGACAGGAAAGGAGCTATGGCTACACCTTC
j_call: TRBJ2-3; v_call: TRBV7-7; clone_size: many; d_call: .; cdr3_aa: CASSAISTDTQYF; cdr3_nt: TGTGCCAGCAGCGCCATTAGCACAGATACGCAGTATTTT
j_call: TRBJ1-3; v_call: TRBV27; clone_size: .; d_call: .; cdr3_aa: CASSPVSGNTIYF; cdr3_nt: TGTGCCAGCAGTCCCGTCTCTGGAAACACCATATATTTT
j_call: TRBJ2-7; v_call: TRBV4-3; clone_size: many; d_call: TRBD2; cdr3_aa: CASSQGLAYEQYF; cdr3_nt: TGTGCCAGCAGCCAGGGACTAGCTTACGAGCAGTACTTC
j_call: TRBJ2-6; v_call: TRBV25-1; clone_size: .; d_call: .; cdr3_aa: CASSEPGRPSGANVLTF; cdr3_nt: TGTGCCAGCAGTGAGCCGGGACGGCCCTCTGGGGCCAACGTCCTGACTTTC
j_call: TRBJ1-1; v_call: TRBV7-9; clone_size: few; d_call: .; cdr3_aa: CASSSPLANTEAFF; cdr3_nt: TGTGCCAGCAGCTCCCCTCTGGCGAACACTGAAGCTTTCTTT
j_call: TRBJ2-5; v_call: TRBV27; clone_size: .; d_call: TRBD2; cdr3_aa: CASSLGTSGGLETQYF; cdr3_nt: TGTGCCAGCAGTTTAGGGACTAGCGGGGGGCTCGAGACCCAGTACTTC
j_call: TRBJ2-7; v_call: TRBV6-1; clone_size: .; d_call: .; cdr3_aa: CASSERYSEQYF; cdr3_nt: TGTGCCAGCAGTGAAAGGTACTCCGAGCAGTACTTC
j_call: TRBJ2-3; v_call: TRBV28; clone_size: many; d_call: TRBD2; cdr3_aa: CASSLLERGTDTQYF; cdr3_nt: TGTGCCAGCAGTCTCCTAGAGCGGGGGACAGATACGCAGTATTTT
j_call: TRBJ2-7; v_call: TRBV12-5; clone_size: .; d_call: TRBD2; cdr3_aa: CASGLAGAGYF; cdr3_nt: TGTGCTAGTGGTTTAGCGGGAGCGGGGTACTTC
j_call: TRBJ1-2; v_call: TRBV5-5; clone_size: .; d_call: .; cdr3_aa: CASSSTILTGGGNYGYTF; cdr3_nt: TGTGCCAGCAGCTCCACTATTTTGACAGGTGGGGGCAACTATGGCTACACCTTC
j_call: TRBJ1-6; v_call: TRBV7-8; clone_size: .; d_call: .; cdr3_aa: CASSLGHLYSPLLF; cdr3_nt: TGTGCCAGCAGCTTAGGACATCTTTATTCACCCCTCCTCTTT
j_call: TRBJ2-7; v_call: TRBV5-1; clone_size: few; d_call: .; cdr3_aa: CASSAALGGSYEQYF; cdr3_nt: TGCGCCAGCAGCGCGGCTCTGGGTGGTTCCTACGAGCAGTACTTC
j_call: TRBJ2-3; v_call: TRBV7-9; clone_size: .; d_call: TRBD2; cdr3_aa: CASSLGLAGDTRYF; cdr3_nt: TGTGCCAGCAGCTTAGGGCTAGCGGGAGATACGCGGTATTTT
j_call: TRBJ2-3; v_call: TRBV6-1; clone_size: many; d_call: .; cdr3_aa: CASSVYDRQSTDTQYF; cdr3_nt: TGTGCCAGCAGTGTCTACGACAGACAGAGCACAGATACGCAGTATTTT
j_call: TRBJ2-7; v_call: TRBV14; clone_size: few; d_call: .; cdr3_aa: CASSQVSGYDEQYF; cdr3_nt: TGTGCCAGCAGCCAAGTGTCAGGGTACGACGAGCAGTACTTC
j_call: TRBJ2-1; v_call: TRBV7-2; clone_size: .; d_call: TRBD2; cdr3_aa: CASSQPGTSAYNEQFF; cdr3_nt: TGTGCCAGCAGCCAACCCGGGACTAGCGCCTACAATGAGCAGTTCTTC
j_call: TRBJ2-7; v_call: TRBV20-1; clone_size: .; d_call: .; cdr3_aa: CSAREQGRTYEQYF; cdr3_nt: TGCAGTGCTAGAGAGCAGGGAAGGACCTACGAGCAGTACTTC
j_call: TRBJ2-7; v_call: TRBV5-3; clone_size: .; d_call: .; cdr3_aa: CACSPTDENEQYF; cdr3_nt: TGTGCCTGCAGCCCTACAGACGAAAACGAGCAGTACTTC
j_call: TRBJ1-5; v_call: TRBV9; clone_size: few; d_call: .; cdr3_aa: CASSVGNGNQPQHF; cdr3_nt: TGTGCCAGCAGCGTGGGGAATGGGAATCAGCCCCAGCATTTT
j_call: TRBJ1-4; v_call: TRBV30; clone_size: few; d_call: .; cdr3_aa: CAWRAVSEKLFF; cdr3_nt: TGTGCCTGGAGAGCAGTTTCAGAAAAACTGTTTTTT
j_call: TRBJ1-1; v_call: TRBV28; clone_size: many; d_call: .; cdr3_aa: CASSFRQEIMNTEAFF; cdr3_nt: TGTGCCAGCAGTTTTAGACAGGAGATCATGAACACTGAAGCTTTCTTT
j_call: TRBJ2-3; v_call: TRBV5-1; clone_size: many; d_call: TRBD1; cdr3_aa: CASSGGTGLVTDTQYF; cdr3_nt: TGCGCCAGCAGCGGCGGGACAGGGCTAGTTACAGATACGCAGTATTTT
j_call: TRBJ2-2; v_call: TRBV5-4; clone_size: .; d_call: .; cdr3_aa: CASSFLEVQGTGELFF; cdr3_nt: TGTGCCAGCAGCTTCCTAGAGGTCCAGGGGACCGGGGAGCTGTTTTTT
j_call: TRBJ2-1; v_call: TRBV5-6; clone_size: .; d_call: TRBD1; cdr3_aa: CASSLAGQGYYEQFF; cdr3_nt: TGTGCCAGCAGCTTGGCGGGACAGGGATATTATGAGCAGTTCTTC
j_call: TRBJ2-1; v_call: TRBV4-1; clone_size: many; d_call: .; cdr3_aa: CASSFPSGNEQFF; cdr3_nt: TGCGCCAGCAGTTTCCCGTCGGGTAATGAGCAGTTCTTC
j_call: TRBJ2-3; v_call: TRBV6-1; clone_size: few; d_call: .; cdr3_aa: CASSEEGAGARTDTQYF; cdr3_nt: TGTGCCAGCAGTGAAGAGGGGGCGGGGGCCCGCACAGATACGCAGTATTTT
j_call: TRBJ2-1; v_call: TRBV27; clone_size: .; d_call: TRBD1; cdr3_aa: CASRTGTVLNEQFF; cdr3_nt: TGTGCCAGCAGAACCGGGACAGTTCTGAATGAGCAGTTCTTC
j_call: TRBJ1-4; v_call: TRBV11-2; clone_size: .; d_call: .; cdr3_aa: CASSLNSWDNNEELFF; cdr3_nt: TGTGCCAGCAGCTTAAATTCGTGGGATAACAATGAAGAACTGTTTTTT
j_call: TRBJ1-1; v_call: TRBV3-1; clone_size: few; d_call: .; cdr3_aa: CASSPFGGSLNTEAFF; cdr3_nt: TGTGCCAGCAGCCCCTTTGGAGGCTCCCTGAACACTGAAGCTTTCTTT
j_call: TRBJ2-2; v_call: TRBV7-9; clone_size: .; d_call: .; cdr3_aa: CASSLFMDLANTGELFF; cdr3_nt: TGTGCCAGCAGCTTATTTATGGATTTGGCGAACACCGGGGAGCTGTTTTTT
j_call: TRBJ1-1; v_call: TRBV6-2/TRBV6-3; clone_size: .; d_call: .; cdr3_aa: CASSWSGRMNTEAFF; cdr3_nt: TGTGCCAGCAGTTGGTCCGGACGTATGAACACTGAAGCTTTCTTT
j_call: TRBJ2-7; v_call: TRBV27; clone_size: few; d_call: .; cdr3_aa: CASTAFSPSYEQYF; cdr3_nt: TGTGCCAGCACCGCTTTCTCTCCGAGTTACGAGCAGTACTTC
j_call: TRBJ2-5; v_call: TRBV9; clone_size: .; d_call: TRBD1; cdr3_aa: CTGSPFLTGSVSETQYF; cdr3_nt: TGTACCGGCAGCCCTTTCTTGACAGGGAGTGTGAGTGAGACCCAGTACTTC
j_call: TRBJ2-2; v_call: TRBV29-1; clone_size: many; d_call: .; cdr3_aa: CSVAGLNTGELFF; cdr3_nt: TGCAGCGTTGCAGGGTTGAACACCGGGGAGCTGTTTTTT
j_call: TRBJ2-1; v_call: TRBV20-1; clone_size: .; d_call: TRBD2; cdr3_aa: CSARDGLAGSNEQFF; cdr3_nt: TGCAGTGCTAGAGATGGACTAGCGGGAAGCAATGAGCAGTTCTTC
j_call: TRBJ2-1; v_call: TRBV12-3/TRBV12-4; clone_size: few; d_call: TRBD1; cdr3_aa: CASSFGTGYNEQFF; cdr3_nt: TGTGCCAGCAGTTTCGGGACAGGGTACAATGAGCAGTTCTTC
j_call: TRBJ2-7; v_call: TRBV12-3/TRBV12-4; clone_size: .; d_call: .; cdr3_aa: CASSFVSGYEQYF; cdr3_nt: TGTGCCAGCAGTTTCGTGAGCGGTTACGAGCAGTACTTC
j_call: TRBJ1-5; v_call: TRBV30; clone_size: .; d_call: .; cdr3_aa: CAWGHGMYQPQHF; cdr3_nt: TGTGCCTGGGGTCACGGAATGTATCAGCCCCAGCATTTT
j_call: TRBJ1-1; v_call: TRBV19; clone_size: .; d_call: .; cdr3_aa: CASSMSDMNTEAFF; cdr3_nt: TGTGCCAGTAGTATGAGTGATATGAACACTGAAGCTTTCTTT
j_call: TRBJ2-3; v_call: TRBV5-3; clone_size: few; d_call: .; cdr3_aa: CASSLIGTPTNTDTQYF; cdr3_nt: TGTGCCAGCAGCTTGATTGGGACGCCCACCAACACAGATACGCAGTATTTT
j_call: TRBJ1-5; v_call: TRBV27; clone_size: few; d_call: TRBD1; cdr3_aa: CASSLGGQVEGQPQHF; cdr3_nt: TGTGCCAGCAGTTTAGGAGGACAGGTGGAGGGGCAGCCCCAGCATTTT
j_call: TRBJ2-3; v_call: TRBV13; clone_size: .; d_call: TRBD2; cdr3_aa: CASSVPGLAGVTQYF; cdr3_nt: TGTGCCAGCAGCGTACCGGGACTAGCGGGGGTTACGCAGTATTTT
j_call: TRBJ2-3; v_call: TRBV27; clone_size: .; d_call: TRBD2; cdr3_aa: CASRQLAGGPGDTQYF; cdr3_nt: TGTGCCAGCAGGCAACTAGCGGGAGGGCCAGGGGATACGCAGTATTTT
j_call: TRBJ2-2; v_call: TRBV6-6; clone_size: .; d_call: .; cdr3_aa: CASSYGVELFF; cdr3_nt: TGTGCCAGCAGTTACGGTGTGGAGCTGTTTTTT
j_call: TRBJ1-2; v_call: TRBV4-1; clone_size: many; d_call: TRBD1; cdr3_aa: CASSQDGSRTGGNGYTF; cdr3_nt: TGCGCCAGCAGCCAAGACGGATCCAGGACAGGAGGCAATGGCTACACCTTC
j_call: TRBJ2-7; v_call: TRBV3-1; clone_size: .; d_call: .; cdr3_aa: CASSHFRDRSYEQYF; cdr3_nt: TGTGCCAGCAGCCACTTCCGGGACCGATCCTACGAGCAGTACTTC
j_call: TRBJ1-1; v_call: TRBV6-7; clone_size: many; d_call: .; cdr3_aa: CATKPPRGTEAFF; cdr3_nt: TGTGCCACCAAGCCGCCTAGAGGCACTGAAGCTTTCTTT
j_call: TRBJ1-5; v_call: TRBV19; clone_size: once; d_call: TRBD1; cdr3_aa: CASTWDRGNQPQHF; cdr3_nt: TGTGCCAGTACCTGGGACAGGGGAAATCAGCCCCAGCATTTT
j_call: TRBJ2-3; v_call: TRBV2; clone_size: many; d_call: TRBD1; cdr3_aa: CASRGTAQDTQYF; cdr3_nt: TGTGCCAGCAGAGGGACAGCCCAAGATACGCAGTATTTT